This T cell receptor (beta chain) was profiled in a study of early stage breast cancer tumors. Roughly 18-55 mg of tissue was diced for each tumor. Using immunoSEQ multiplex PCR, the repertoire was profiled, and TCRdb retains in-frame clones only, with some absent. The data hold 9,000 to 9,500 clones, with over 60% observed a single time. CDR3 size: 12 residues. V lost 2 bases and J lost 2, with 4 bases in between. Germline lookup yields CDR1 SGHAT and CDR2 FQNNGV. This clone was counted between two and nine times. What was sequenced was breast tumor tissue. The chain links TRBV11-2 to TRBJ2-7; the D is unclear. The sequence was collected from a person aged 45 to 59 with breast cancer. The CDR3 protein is CASSLTAYEQYF. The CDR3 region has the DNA TGTGCCAGCAGCTTAACGGCCTACGAGCAGTACTTC.